A selection of T cell receptor beta chains follows, all from one sample in a study of blood T cell repertoires in COVID-19. The protocol was immunoSEQ multiplex PCR, while the TCRdb copy is restricted to in-frame clones and leaves out a portion. There are under 170,000 clones in the sample; about 90% occur only once, and around 4.6% lies in the top ten. The sample comprised peripheral blood. These TCRs come from a woman aged 60 to 75 with active or convalescent COVID-19. CDR3s include the opening cysteine and the closing phenylalanine or tryptophan. The order of the fields is J gene, V gene, CDR3 protein.

j_call: TRBJ2-6
v_call: TRBV5-4
cdr3_aa: CASSSSGNSGANVLTF

j_call: TRBJ1-6
v_call: TRBV3-1/TRBV3-2
cdr3_aa: CASSRGQGAGSPLHF

j_call: TRBJ1-1
v_call: TRBV18
cdr3_aa: CASSPQVESNTEAFF

j_call: TRBJ1-2
v_call: TRBV21-1
cdr3_aa: CASSKTGSGVGYTF

j_call: TRBJ1-2
v_call: TRBV12-3/TRBV12-4
cdr3_aa: CASTSQGSGYTF

j_call: TRBJ1-1
v_call: TRBV4-1
cdr3_aa: CASSQDRILQGIDTEAFF

j_call: TRBJ1-2
v_call: TRBV7-2
cdr3_aa: CASSLGRTASSNYGYTF

j_call: TRBJ2-1
v_call: TRBV7-2
cdr3_aa: CASSLPGLAEQFF

j_call: TRBJ1-1
v_call: TRBV7-2
cdr3_aa: CASSFGQQRPAFF

j_call: TRBJ1-2
v_call: TRBV7-2
cdr3_aa: CASSLGQGTTGYTF

j_call: TRBJ2-2
v_call: TRBV9
cdr3_aa: CASRRSGGPTGELFF

j_call: TRBJ1-2
v_call: TRBV11-1
cdr3_aa: CASSSGTADYGYTF

j_call: TRBJ1-2
v_call: TRBV3-1/TRBV3-2
cdr3_aa: CASSQGQGAIYGYTF

j_call: TRBJ1-4
v_call: TRBV5-1
cdr3_aa: CASSLGAGNEKLFF

j_call: TRBJ1-1
v_call: TRBV6-5
cdr3_aa: CASSLDRAVTEAFF

j_call: TRBJ1-4
v_call: TRBV21-1
cdr3_aa: CASSKGPPWTGKGGKLFF

j_call: TRBJ1-6
v_call: TRBV25-1
cdr3_aa: CASSDTSSYNSPLHF

j_call: TRBJ1-1
v_call: TRBV10-3
cdr3_aa: CAINGGGPTEAFF

j_call: TRBJ2-3
v_call: TRBV10-3
cdr3_aa: CAIRQGSLPDTQYF

j_call: TRBJ2-1
v_call: TRBV5-1
cdr3_aa: CASSLEGGGWNREQFF

j_call: TRBJ1-1
v_call: TRBV9
cdr3_aa: CASTPTGTNTEAFF

j_call: TRBJ1-1
v_call: TRBV9
cdr3_aa: CASSVGGGANPMNTEAFF